Listed below are T cell receptor beta chains from one sample, sequenced in a study of tumor-infiltrating lymphocytes in primary liver carcinoma. MiXCR, run by TCRdb on the multiplex PCR reads, gives a single entry per CDR3 protein. There are about 320,000 distinct CDR3 sequences in the sample; about three fifths occur only once, and 17% lies in the top ten. The sample taken for sequencing was peripheral blood. The receptors shown here come from a woman in her 30s with primary liver carcinoma and hepatitis B virus infection. Each CDR3 is given with its conserved first and last residue. The D gene is left open where the match is weak. A row's size may be missing; if present it is once, few, many or a size class.

clone size | D gene | J gene | V gene | CDR3 protein | CDR3 DNA
few | TRBD1 | TRBJ1-1 | TRBV5-4 | CASSGQVLMNTEAFF | TGTGCCAGCAGCGGACAGGTCCTCATGAACACTGAAGCTTTCTTT
few | TRBD1 | TRBJ2-5 | TRBV10-1 | CASSESPGGKTQYF | TGCGCCAGCAGTGAGTCGCCAGGGGGAAAGACCCAGTACTTC
NA | NA | TRBJ1-2 | TRBV30 | CAWSPPQLYGYTF | TGTGCCTGGAGTCCCCCCCAACTCTATGGCTACACCTTC
NA | NA | TRBJ2-3 | TRBV10-3 | CAISDVEGGDTQYF | TGTGCCATCAGTGACGTTGAGGGTGGGGATACGCAGTATTTT
NA | NA | TRBJ2-4 | TRBV10-3 | CAISDWGTSGKNIQYF | TGTGCCATCAGTGACTGGGGAACCTCGGGCAAAAACATTCAGTACTTC
NA | NA | TRBJ2-1 | TRBV10-3 | CGIREDVGEQFF | TGTGGCATCCGTGAGGACGTAGGTGAGCAGTTCTTC
NA | TRBD1 | TRBJ2-2 | TRBV12-3/TRBV12-4 | CASSSRAGGSGELFF | TGTGCCAGCAGTTCCCGGGCAGGGGGCAGCGGGGAGCTGTTTTTT
NA | TRBD2 | TRBJ2-1 | TRBV11-2 | CASSLWTSGTGNNKQFF | TGTGCCAGCAGCTTATGGACTAGCGGGACAGGGAACAATAAGCAGTTCTTC
NA | NA | TRBJ1-1 | TRBV4-1 | CAGSQVLAGAVEASF | TGCGCCGGCAGCCAAGTATTGGCAGGGGCAGTTGAAGCTTCCTTT
NA | NA | TRBJ1-1 | TRBV6-5 | CASCLSTGTEAFF | TGTGCCAGCTGTTTAAGTACCGGCACTGAAGCTTTCTTT
NA | NA | TRBJ2-3 | TRBV7-9 | CASSSRKGGLRLQGTDTQYF | TGTGCCAGCAGTTCCCGGAAAGGGGGGTTGAGGCTCCAAGGCACAGATACGCAGTATTTT
many | NA | TRBJ2-1 | TRBV11-2 | CASRGGLNSYNEQFF | TGTGCCAGCAGAGGAGGGCTAAACTCCTACAATGAGCAGTTCTTC
NA | NA | TRBJ2-4 | TRBV12-3/TRBV12-4 | CASSSSLETIQYF | TGTGCCAGCAGTTCATCCCTAGAGACCATTCAGTACTTC
NA | NA | TRBJ2-2 | TRBV12-3/TRBV12-4 | CAGGLGVAAGELFF | TGTGCCGGCGGTTTGGGGGTAGCCGCCGGGGAGCTGTTTTTT
NA | NA | TRBJ1-1 | TRBV7-8 | CASSLDAGESNTEAFF | TGTGCCAGCAGCCTGGACGCGGGGGAATCGAACACTGAAGCTTTCTTT
few | TRBD1 | TRBJ2-1 | TRBV6-2/TRBV6-3 | CASSIDRVDFSRDNEQFF | TGTGCCAGCAGTATAGACAGGGTGGATTTTAGCCGAGACAATGAGCAGTTCTTC
many | NA | TRBJ2-7 | TRBV5-5 | CASSLAGTFVREQYF | TGTGCCAGCAGCTTGGCGGGGACATTCGTGAGAGAGCAGTACTTC
few | TRBD2 | TRBJ2-1 | TRBV12-3/TRBV12-4 | CASSLLAGVVKFF | TGTGCCAGCAGTTTACTAGCGGGAGTAGTTAAGTTCTTC
few | NA | TRBJ1-2 | TRBV18 | CASSPSGKANYGYTF | TGTGCCAGCTCACCATCGGGGAAAGCTAACTATGGCTACACCTTC
few | NA | TRBJ1-5 | TRBV6-2/TRBV6-3 | CASSHSMDPNQPQHF | TGTGCCAGCAGTCACTCGATGGATCCTAATCAGCCCCAGCATTTT
NA | NA | TRBJ2-1 | TRBV14 | CASIQDPTGSTFF | TGTGCCAGCATCCAAGACCCTACGGGAAGTACGTTCTTC
few | TRBD1 | TRBJ2-1 | TRBV6-2/TRBV6-3 | CASSGDSALEQFF | TGTGCCAGCAGTGGGGACAGCGCGTTAGAGCAGTTCTTC
NA | NA | TRBJ1-4 | TRBV6-6 | CASTDSGVGSEKLFF | TGTGCCAGCACCGACTCAGGAGTGGGAAGCGAAAAACTGTTTTTT
NA | NA | TRBJ2-3 | TRBV5-6 | CASIRYRLSTDTQYF | TGTGCCAGCATCCGTTACAGGTTGAGCACAGATACGCAGTATTTT
few | NA | TRBJ2-3 | TRBV12-3/TRBV12-4 | CASSPHGSRTDTQYF | TGTGCCAGCAGTCCCCATGGGAGTAGGACAGATACGCAGTATTTT
NA | NA | TRBJ1-2 | TRBV30 | CAWSVPYTLNYGYTF | TGTGCCTGGAGTGTCCCTTACACACTTAACTATGGCTACACCTTC
NA | TRBD2 | TRBJ2-1 | TRBV11-3 | CASSLDPLAGEPGTEQFF | TGTGCCAGTAGCTTAGATCCACTAGCGGGAGAGCCGGGTACTGAGCAGTTCTTC
NA | NA | TRBJ2-2 | TRBV6-6 | CASSSRPGTLNTGELFF | TGTGCCAGCAGTTCCCGGCCTGGGACCCTGAACACCGGGGAGCTGTTTTTT
NA | NA | TRBJ1-1 | TRBV28 | CASSQQDTEAFF | TGTGCCAGCAGCCAACAGGACACTGAAGCTTTCTTT
NA | NA | TRBJ2-7 | TRBV7-9 | CASSLEAVRNEQYF | TGTGCCAGCAGCTTAGAAGCTGTGCGGAACGAGCAGTACTTC
NA | NA | TRBJ2-7 | TRBV4-1 | CASSPISAVFEQYF | TGCGCCAGCAGCCCCATCTCTGCGGTGTTCGAGCAGTACTTC
NA | NA | TRBJ2-7 | TRBV24-1 | CAGGGSSYEQYF | TGTGCCGGAGGTGGTAGCTCCTACGAGCAGTACTTC
NA | NA | TRBJ2-2 | TRBV11-2 | CANTLGTNTGELFF | TGTGCCAACACCTTAGGAACGAACACCGGGGAGCTGTTTTTT
few | NA | TRBJ2-7 | TRBV4-1 | CASSPTRGTVSYEQYF | TGCGCCAGCAGCCCGACAAGAGGGACGGTCTCCTACGAGCAGTACTTC
NA | NA | TRBJ2-7 | TRBV11-2 | CASRPPISSYEQYF | TGTGCCAGCAGGCCACCGATTAGCTCGTACGAACAGTACTTC
NA | TRBD2 | TRBJ2-3 | TRBV20-1 | CSARPGTRIADTQYF | TGCAGTGCTAGACCCGGGACTAGGATTGCAGATACGCAGTATTTT
once | NA | TRBJ2-1 | TRBV2 | CASRDPDSYNEQFF | TGTGCCAGCAGGGATCCCGACTCCTACAATGAGCAGTTCTTC
few | TRBD1 | TRBJ1-2 | TRBV6-5 | CASRQGSGYTF | TGTGCCAGCAGACAGGGGTCTGGCTACACCTTC
few | NA | TRBJ2-3 | TRBV12-5 | CASGEFAGDTQYF | TGTGCTAGTGGGGAGTTTGCTGGGGATACGCAGTATTTT
NA | NA | TRBJ2-7 | TRBV12-3/TRBV12-4 | CASSSGLLYEQYF | TGTGCCAGCAGTTCGGGACTCTTATACGAGCAGTACTTC
many | NA | TRBJ2-7 | TRBV6-5 | CASSYRGGTQTYEQYF | TGTGCCAGCAGTTACCGAGGGGGGACCCAGACCTACGAGCAGTACTTC